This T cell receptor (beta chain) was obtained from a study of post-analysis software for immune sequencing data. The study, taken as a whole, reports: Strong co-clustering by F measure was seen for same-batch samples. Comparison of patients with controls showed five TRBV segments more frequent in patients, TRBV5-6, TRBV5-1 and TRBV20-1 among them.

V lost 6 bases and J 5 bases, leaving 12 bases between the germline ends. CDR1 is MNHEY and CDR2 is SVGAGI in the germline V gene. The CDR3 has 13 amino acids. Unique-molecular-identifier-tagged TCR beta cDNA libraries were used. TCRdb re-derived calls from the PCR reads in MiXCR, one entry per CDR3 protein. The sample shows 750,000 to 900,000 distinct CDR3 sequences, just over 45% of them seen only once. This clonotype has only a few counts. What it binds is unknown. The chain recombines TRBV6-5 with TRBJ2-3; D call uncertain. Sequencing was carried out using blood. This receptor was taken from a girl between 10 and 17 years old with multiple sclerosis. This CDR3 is CASSLSRRDTQYF. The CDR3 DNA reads TGTGCCAGCAGCCTCTCTCGCCGAGATACGCAGTATTTT.